The 30 T cell receptor beta chains below come from one sample, sequenced in a study of cytomegalovirus exposure and HLA in healthy donors. 60 Vbeta and 13 Jbeta primers were used in PCR. Sequencing was performed with immunoSEQ multiplex PCR; in TCRdb, only in-frame clones are kept and a portion is missing. This sample yields 120,000 or so clones, of which around 80% are seen a single time; about 9.1% belongs to the top ten. The specimen sequenced was PBMCs. The receptors were gathered from a woman in her forties or fifties in good health and CMV-seropositive.

CDR3 bases: TGTGCCAGCAGGGAGTTAGCGGGGGAACGCACAGATACGCAGTATTTT. This sequence encodes CASRELAGERTDTQYF. The J gene is TRBJ2-3, the V gene TRBV7-9, with TRBD2 identical over 9 bases. This CDR3 region has 16 residues. The J segment lost 1 base and the V segment lost 6 bases, leaving 8 bases of the junction unmatched. Germline CDR1 reads SEHNR; CDR2 reads FQNEAQ (reference sequence).

The CDR3 region is CASTEGRYGYTF. The CDR3 DNA follows: TGTGCCAGCACGGAGGGGCGCTATGGCTACACCTTC. The rearrangement uses TRBV7-9 and TRBJ1-2; TRBD1 might be the D (5 bases). V was clipped by 7 bases and J by 4 bases, with 10 bases between them. This CDR3 is 12 amino acids long. The germline V gene encodes CDR1 SEHNR and CDR2 FQNEAQ (reference sequence).

V and J are TRBV18 and TRBJ2-1, with D maybe TRBD1 (6 bases). The CDR3 is 13 residues long. V lost 6 bases and J lost 8, with 14 bases in between. In germline, CDR1 is KGHSH, CDR2 LQKENI. For the CDR3, the DNA is TGTGCCAGCTCCACCTCAGGGGTAGATGAGCAGTTCTTC. It codes for CASSTSGVDEQFF.

The chain couples TRBV2 to TRBJ1-4; 7 nucleotides match TRBD1. The CDR3 covers 16 residues. CDR1 and CDR2 (germline): SNHLY, FYNNEI. The ends lost 6 bases at V and 5 bases at J; junction bases unmatched: 12. As DNA, the CDR3 is TGTGCCAGCAGGGAGTTGGGGGCGACAGGGAATGAAAAACTGTTTTTT. It translates to CASRELGATGNEKLFF.

The J gene is TRBJ2-5, the V gene TRBV30, with 7 bases that match TRBD2. J gave up 4 bases and V 4 bases, and 12 bases lay outside the gene matches. The CDR3 has 15 residues. From germline, CDR1 is GTSNPN and CDR2 SVGIG (reference sequence). The CDR3 DNA reads TGTGCCTGGACGCGGGTGGGAGGGGCCGTAGAGACCCAGTACTTC. Protein sequence: CAWTRVGGAVETQYF.

The chain employs TRBV5-1 and TRBJ2-3; possibly TRBD2 for D (6 bases). From germline, CDR1 is SGHRS and CDR2 YFSETQ. The length of the CDR3 is 14 residues. The V gene lost 3 bases and the J gene lost 6 bases, with 14 bases spanning the gap. The CDR3 DNA reads as TGCGCCAGCAGCTCTGGGACGGAGGGGGATACGCAGTATTTT. It is translated as CASSSGTEGDTQYF.

The J gene is TRBJ1-1, the V gene TRBV6-5; 7 bases are a match to TRBD1. Germline V gene sequence: CDR1 MNHEY, CDR2 SVGAGI. This CDR3 has 12 amino acids. Germline trimming cut 4 bases from V and 7 bases from J; bases unmatched to any gene: 3. Here the CDR3 reads CASSFNRGEAFF. The CDR3 bases are TGTGCCAGCAGTTTCAACAGGGGTGAAGCTTTCTTT.

This clone was recorded once. V usage is TRBV7-6 and J usage is TRBJ1-1, with D maybe TRBD1 (6 bases). Germline V lookup: CDR1 SGHVS, CDR2 FNYEAQ. V was pared by 3 bases and J by 4 bases, with 21 bases between. CDR3 length equals 17 residues. The CDR3 bases are TGTGCCAGCAGCTTGGGTGACAGGTCTGCCGTTAGCACTGAAGCTTTCTTT. This gives the protein CASSLGDRSAVSTEAFF.

This chain connects TRBV13 to TRBJ1-2; D might be TRBD1 (5 bases). The CDR3 loop spans 15 amino acids. Germline V gene data show CDR1 as PRHDT and CDR2 as FYEKMQ (reference sequence). V dropped 5 bases and J dropped 3 bases, with 16 bases sitting between them. CDR3 amino acids: CASSAGLGADYGYTF. CDR3 sequence (DNA): TGTGCCAGCAGCGCGGGACTCGGGGCCGACTATGGCTACACCTTC.

This clone was detected only a few times. The rearrangement joins TRBV19 to TRBJ1-2; tentatively, D is TRBD1 (6 bases). Trimming took 9 bases from V and 2 from J, leaving 13 bases between them. Germline V gene data show CDR1 as LNHDA and CDR2 as SQIVND (reference sequence). The CDR3 spans 13 residues. In DNA, the CDR3 is TGTGCCAGCCTGAACACAGGGAACTATGGCTACACCTTC. It specifies CASLNTGNYGYTF. The entire variable domain, with the rest obtained from reference TRBV19 and TRBJ1-2, is as follows: DGGITQSPKYLFRKEGQNVTLSCEQNLNHDAMYWYRQDPGQGLRLIYYSQIVNDFQKGDIAEGYSVSREKKESFPLTVTSAQKNPTAFYLCASLNTGNYGYTFGSGTRLTVV.

The rearrangement links TRBV5-1 to TRBJ2-7; 10 bases fit TRBD1. Germline assignment: CDR1 SGHRS and CDR2 YFSETQ. Unmatched junction bases numbered 6, after V lost 2 bases and J lost 7 bases. The CDR3 is 14 amino acids. The CDR3 protein is CASSFGQGVREQYF. As DNA, the CDR3 is TGCGCCAGCAGCTTCGGACAGGGGGTTCGGGAGCAGTACTTC.

The V call is TRBV6-5, the J call TRBJ1-1; D remains ambiguous. This CDR3 comprises 13 residues. The germline V gene encodes CDR1 MNHEY and CDR2 SVGAGI. The germline V and J ends were trimmed by 5 bases and 10 bases, with 17 bases remaining between them. Here the CDR3 reads CASSAFGLGVAFF. The CDR3 DNA is TGTGCCAGCAGTGCATTTGGTTTAGGAGTAGCTTTCTTT.

The V and J genes are TRBV18 and TRBJ1-2; a weak D match, TRBD1 (6 bases). Between the trimmed V and J ends, which lost 3 bases and 5 bases, there was a span of 16 bases. CDR3 length equals 15 residues. Germline values: CDR1 KGHSH, CDR2 LQKENI. CDR3 nucleotides: TGTGCCAGCTCACCGGGAACAGGGTGGACTTATGGCTACACCTTC. It translates to CASSPGTGWTYGYTF.

V usage is TRBV9 and J usage is TRBJ1-1; D may be TRBD1 (5 bases). CDR3 size: 15 residues. V was clipped by 3 bases and J by 3 bases, with 15 bases between them. Germline CDR1 SGDLS, CDR2 YYNGEE. In nucleotides, the CDR3 is TGTGCCAGCAGCGGACCCCAGGGCGGGGACACTGAAGCTTTCTTT. Translation: CASSGPQGGDTEAFF.

The chain carries TRBV7-8 and TRBJ2-7; 9 bases are a match to TRBD2. The CDR3 consists of 14 residues. V shed 4 bases and J 2 bases; nucleotides not matched to a gene: 3. The germline gives CDR1 SGHVS, CDR2 FQNEAQ. CDR3 DNA sequence: TGTGCCAGCAGCTACGGACTAGCGACCTACGAGCAGTACTTC. This encodes CASSYGLATYEQYF.

The table lists this clone with a few counts. This chain links TRBV6-1 with TRBJ2-6; 9 nucleotides align to TRBD1. The CDR3 has 17 residues. Germline lookup yields CDR1 MNHNS and CDR2 SASEGT. V was pared by 3 bases and J by 0 bases, with 3 bases of the junction left unmatched. CDR3 sequence (DNA): TGTGCCAGCAGTGACGGGACAGGGAGCTCTGGGGCCAACGTCCTGACTTTC. It specifies CASSDGTGSSGANVLTF.

This chain joins TRBV5-6 and TRBJ1-2, with D uncertain. The germline CDR1 and CDR2 sequences are SGHDT and YYEEEE. V shed 2 bases and J shed 8 bases, with 13 bases lying between them. The CDR3 loop spans 13 amino acids. DNA for the CDR3: TGTGCCAGCAGCTTTTGGGCGCAAGACGGCTACACCTTC. This sequence encodes CASSFWAQDGYTF.

This clone was recorded once. CDR3 bases: TGTGCCAGCAGCTTGGAAGGGGGAGAGACCCAGTACTTC. Translating it yields CASSLEGGETQYF. The chain carries TRBV5-4 and TRBJ2-5; the D gene is possibly TRBD1 (6 bases). V was pared by 0 bases and J by 4 bases, with 7 bases between. This CDR3 spans 13 amino acids. The germline V gene encodes CDR1 SGHNT and CDR2 YYREEE (reference sequence).

The chain links TRBV5-6 to TRBJ1-2, with D maybe TRBD1 (5 bases). Trimming removed 0 bases from V and 7 bases from J, with 13 bases in between. Germline V lookup: CDR1 SGHDT, CDR2 YYEEEE. CDR3 length equals 14 residues. The CDR3 spells CASSLAGGGRGYTF. CDR3 coding DNA: TGTGCCAGCAGCTTGGCCGGCGGGGGTCGTGGCTACACCTTC.

V gene TRBV11-1 combines with J gene TRBJ1-1, with 9 bases matching TRBD1. CDR3 size: 15 residues. Germline CDR1 reads SGHAT; CDR2 reads FQDESV (reference sequence). V dropped 5 bases and J dropped 4; count of bases not matched to a gene: 8. The CDR3 DNA is TGTGCCAGCAGCACGTCCCGGGACAGGGCCACTGAAGCTTTCTTT. Its translation is CASSTSRDRATEAFF.

This clone has a handful of counts. V usage is TRBV7-9 and J usage is TRBJ1-1; 8 bases agree with TRBD1. The CDR3 has 15 residues. Losses at the gene ends were 5 bases for V and 4 bases for J; bases not matched to a gene: 9. Germline CDR1 reads SEHNR; CDR2 reads FQNEAQ (reference sequence). CDR3 in amino acids: CASSRYPGGRTEAFF. CDR3 DNA: TGTGCCAGCAGCCGTTATCCAGGGGGCCGCACTGAAGCTTTCTTT.

This chain links TRBV28 with TRBJ2-7, with TRBD1 as a possible D gene (6 bases). CDR3 size: 14 residues. Germline assignment: CDR1 MDHEN and CDR2 SYDVKM. V gave up 1 base and J gave up 2 bases, with 9 bases separating them. CDR3 amino acids: CASSLSSGAYEQYF. The CDR3 DNA follows: TGTGCCAGCAGTTTATCGTCAGGGGCCTACGAGCAGTACTTC.

V is TRBV10-3 and J is TRBJ2-6; D possibly corresponds to TRBD2 (5 bases). There are 17 residues in the CDR3. Germline CDR1 reads ENHRY; CDR2 reads SYGVKD. V was clipped by 6 bases and J by 0 bases, with 15 bases between them. The CDR3 nucleotides are TGTGCCATCAGAAGGACTGCCCCGGGCTCTGGGGCCAACGTCCTGACTTTC. Its translation is CAIRRTAPGSGANVLTF.

The table lists this clone with a few counts. The genes are TRBV6-5 and TRBJ1-2, with TRBD1 matching over 11 bases. CDR3 length equals 15 residues. J lost 3 bases, V lost 1 base, and 1 base had no gene match. Germline V lookup: CDR1 MNHEY, CDR2 SVGAGI. CDR3 sequence: CASSYWDRGDYGYTF. The CDR3 DNA is TGTGCCAGCAGTTACTGGGACAGGGGGGACTATGGCTACACCTTC.

This sequence joins TRBV19 and TRBJ2-5; D might be TRBD2 (5 bases). The ends were cut back, 7 bases at V and 0 bases at J, with 12 bases in the middle. This CDR3 region has 14 residues. Germline-derived CDR1 and CDR2 are LNHDA and SQIVND (reference sequence). In DNA form, the CDR3 reads TGTGCCAGTAATTCGCCGGGGAACCAAGAGACCCAGTACTTC. Translating gives CASNSPGNQETQYF.

The chain joins TRBV7-2 to TRBJ1-2; D is uncertain. Trimming stripped 6 bases from V and 8 bases from J, with 19 bases between. This CDR3 has 14 amino acids. Germline V gives CDR1 SGHTA, CDR2 FQGNSA. Written as DNA, the CDR3 is TGTGCCAGCAGAAGAGGGCATTTGGGCGACGGCTACACCTTC. Protein sequence: CASRRGHLGDGYTF.

The chain is built from TRBV19 and TRBJ1-1, with D possibly TRBD1 on 5 matching bases. V was cut by 4 bases and J by 4 bases, with 19 bases left in between. Germline V lookup: CDR1 LNHDA, CDR2 SQIVND (reference sequence). The length of the CDR3 is 16 residues. CDR3 in amino acids: CASSNRRQGSGTEAFF. The DNA of the CDR3 is TGTGCCAGTAGTAACAGAAGGCAGGGCTCAGGCACTGAAGCTTTCTTT. Combining the CDR3 with reference TRBV19 and TRBJ1-1 gives the whole variable domain DGGITQSPKYLFRKEGQNVTLSCEQNLNHDAMYWYRQDPGQGLRLIYYSQIVNDFQKGDIAEGYSVSREKKESFPLTVTSAQKNPTAFYLCASSNRRQGSGTEAFFGQGTRLTVV.

This clone turned up a few times. The chain couples TRBV15 to TRBJ1-6, with 9 bases lining up with TRBD1. Germline loops: CDR1 LNHNV, CDR2 YYDKDF (reference sequence). This CDR3 is 16 amino acids long. V lost 0 bases to trimming and J lost 10 bases; unmatched junction nucleotides: 7. This chain's CDR3 is CATSRDRGQGESPLHF. For the CDR3, the DNA is TGTGCCACCAGCAGAGATCGGGGACAGGGAGAATCACCCCTCCACTTT.

The chain uses TRBV10-3 and TRBJ2-1; 11 bases line up with TRBD2. V was pared by 3 bases and J by 6 bases, with 7 bases of the junction left unmatched. The CDR3 is 16 residues long. CDR1 is ENHRY, CDR2 SYGVKD, per germline. CDR3 region: CAISDPRGLAANEQFF. The CDR3 DNA follows: TGTGCCATCAGTGACCCAAGGGGACTAGCGGCCAATGAGCAGTTCTTC.

The V and J genes are TRBV6-6 and TRBJ1-6; 10 bases fit TRBD1. The CDR3 is 15 residues long. Trimming removed 3 bases from V and 7 bases from J; junction bases left unmatched: 3. Germline V gene lookup returns CDR1 MNHNY and CDR2 SVGAGI (reference sequence). CDR3 sequence reads: CASSYGQGGNSPLHF. In DNA form, the CDR3 reads TGTGCCAGCAGTTATGGACAGGGGGGCAATTCACCCCTCCACTTT.